This T cell receptor (beta chain) was sequenced in a study of T cells in Graves' hyperthyroidism and ophthalmopathy. The study's findings and limits: The model forecast ophthalmopathy, anticipating it by a median around 6.5 months before onset.

TCR beta CDR3 sequences were amplified from RNA transcripts. Researchers ran a first-round RT-PCR on the TCR CDR3 using the HTBI primer set. TCRdb reprocessed the multiplex PCR reads via MiXCR and lists one record per CDR3 protein. This table holds some 510,000 distinct CDR3 sequences, more than 20% found once. Patients between 18 and 65 years old had hyperthyroidism, newly diagnosed and lasting under 2 months. Not enrolled were patients with uncontrolled infection, other autoimmune disease, pregnancy or lactation. In making diagnoses, clinical symptoms, serum thyroxine and TRAb, thyroid ultrasound and orbital computed tomography were all used. This clonotype was counted a few times. The antigen remains undetermined. The sample taken for sequencing was blood. The sequence was collected from a young man with Graves' hyperthyroidism.

This CDR3 reads CSALAGLGSQPQHF. Here the CDR3 DNA reads TGCAGTGCCTTGGCAGGTCTGGGGAGTCAGCCCCAGCATTTT. The rearrangement uses TRBV20-1 and TRBJ1-5; D is unresolved. Trimming removed 6 bases from V and 6 bases from J, with 18 bases in between. This CDR3 spans 14 amino acids. Germline V gene sequence: CDR1 DFQATT, CDR2 SNEGSKA (reference sequence).